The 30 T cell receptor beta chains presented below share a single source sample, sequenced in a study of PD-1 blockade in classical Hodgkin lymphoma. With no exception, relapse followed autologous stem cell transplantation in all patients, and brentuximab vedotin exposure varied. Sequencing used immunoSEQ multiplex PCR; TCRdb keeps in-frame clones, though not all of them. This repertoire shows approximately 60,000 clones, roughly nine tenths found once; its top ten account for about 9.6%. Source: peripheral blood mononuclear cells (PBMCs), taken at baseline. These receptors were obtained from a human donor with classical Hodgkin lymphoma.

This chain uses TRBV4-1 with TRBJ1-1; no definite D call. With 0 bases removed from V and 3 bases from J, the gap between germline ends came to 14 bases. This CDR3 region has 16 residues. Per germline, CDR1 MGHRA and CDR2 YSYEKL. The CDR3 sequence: CASSQDGWRMDTEAFF. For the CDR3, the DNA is TGCGCCAGCAGCCAAGATGGGTGGAGGATGGACACTGAAGCTTTCTTT.

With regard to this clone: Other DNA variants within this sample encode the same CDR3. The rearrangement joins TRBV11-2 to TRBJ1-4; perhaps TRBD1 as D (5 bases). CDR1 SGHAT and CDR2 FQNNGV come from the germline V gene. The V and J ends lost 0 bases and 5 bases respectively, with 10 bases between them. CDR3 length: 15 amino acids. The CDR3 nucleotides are TGTGCCAGCAGCTTAGAGGCGGGGGGGAATGAAAAACTGTTTTTT. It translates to CASSLEAGGNEKLFF. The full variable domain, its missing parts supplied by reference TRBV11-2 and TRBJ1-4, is EAGVAQSPRYKIIEKRQSVAFWCNPISGHATLYWYQQILGQGPKLLIQFQNNGVVDDSQLPKDRFSAERLKGVDSTLKIQPAKLEDSAVYLCASSLEAGGNEKLFFGSGTQLSVL.

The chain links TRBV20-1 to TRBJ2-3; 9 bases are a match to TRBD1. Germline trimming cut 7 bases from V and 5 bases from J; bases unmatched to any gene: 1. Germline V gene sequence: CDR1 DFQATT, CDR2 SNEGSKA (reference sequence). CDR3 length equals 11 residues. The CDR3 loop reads CSGQGGDTQYF. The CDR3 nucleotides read TGCAGTGGACAGGGGGGAGATACGCAGTATTTT.

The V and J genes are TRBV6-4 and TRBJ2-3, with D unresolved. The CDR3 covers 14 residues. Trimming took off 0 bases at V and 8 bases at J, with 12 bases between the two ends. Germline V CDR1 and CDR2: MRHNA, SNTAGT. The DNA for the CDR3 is TGTGCCAGCAGTGACTCGTCAATTACGGGTACGCAGTATTTT. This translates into CASSDSSITGTQYF.

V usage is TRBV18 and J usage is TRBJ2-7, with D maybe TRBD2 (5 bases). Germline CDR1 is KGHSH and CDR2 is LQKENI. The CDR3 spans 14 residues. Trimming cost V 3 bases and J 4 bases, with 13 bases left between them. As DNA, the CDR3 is TGTGCCAGCTCACCCCGGGAAAGCCTGTACGAGCAGTACTTC. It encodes CASSPRESLYEQYF.

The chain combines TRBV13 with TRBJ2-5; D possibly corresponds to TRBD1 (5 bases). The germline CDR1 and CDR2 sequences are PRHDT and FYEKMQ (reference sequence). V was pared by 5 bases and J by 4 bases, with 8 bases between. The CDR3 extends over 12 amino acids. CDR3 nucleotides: TGTGCCAGCAGCAGGGGTGGAGAGACCCAGTACTTC. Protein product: CASSRGGETQYF. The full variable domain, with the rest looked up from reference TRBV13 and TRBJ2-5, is AAGVIQSPRHLIKEKRETATLKCYPIPRHDTVYWYQQGPGQDPQFLISFYEKMQSDKGSIPDRFSAQQFSDYHSELNMSSLELGDSALYFCASSRGGETQYFGPGTRLLVL.

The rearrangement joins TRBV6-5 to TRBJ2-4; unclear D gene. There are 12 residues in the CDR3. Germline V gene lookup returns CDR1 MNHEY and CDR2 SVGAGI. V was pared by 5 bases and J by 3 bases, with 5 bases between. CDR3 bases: TGTGCCAGCAGTCCAGACAAAAACATTCAGTACTTC. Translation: CASSPDKNIQYF.

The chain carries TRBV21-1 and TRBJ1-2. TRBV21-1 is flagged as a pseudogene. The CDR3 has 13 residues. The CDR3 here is CASSKGRQQGYTF. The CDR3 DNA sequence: TGTGCCAGCAGCAAAGGCCGTCAGCAAGGCTACACCTTC.

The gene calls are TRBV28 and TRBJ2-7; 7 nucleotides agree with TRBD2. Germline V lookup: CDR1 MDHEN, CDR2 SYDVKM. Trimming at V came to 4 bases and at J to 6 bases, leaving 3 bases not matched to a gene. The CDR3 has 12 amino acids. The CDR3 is CASSWGGGEQYF. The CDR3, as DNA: TGTGCCAGCAGTTGGGGGGGTGGCGAGCAGTACTTC.

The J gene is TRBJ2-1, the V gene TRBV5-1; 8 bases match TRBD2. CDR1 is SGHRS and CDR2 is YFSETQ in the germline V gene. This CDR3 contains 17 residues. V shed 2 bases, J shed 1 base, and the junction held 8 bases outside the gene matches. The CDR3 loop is CASSFMTSVSSYNEQFF. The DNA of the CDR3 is TGCGCCAGCAGCTTCATGACTAGCGTTAGTTCCTACAATGAGCAGTTCTTC.

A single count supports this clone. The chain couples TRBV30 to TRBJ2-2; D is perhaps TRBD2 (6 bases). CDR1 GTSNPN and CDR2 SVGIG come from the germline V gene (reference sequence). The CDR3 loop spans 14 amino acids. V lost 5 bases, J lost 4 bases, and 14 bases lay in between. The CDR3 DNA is TGTGCCTGGGCTCTCCGGGAGATCACCGGGGAGCTGTTTTTT. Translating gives CAWALREITGELFF. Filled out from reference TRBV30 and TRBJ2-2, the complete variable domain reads SQTIHQWPATLVQPVGSPLSLECTVEGTSNPNLYWYRQAAGRGLQLLFYSVGIGQISSEVPQNLSASRPQDRQFILSSKKLLLSDSGFYLCAWALREITGELFFGEGSRLTVL.

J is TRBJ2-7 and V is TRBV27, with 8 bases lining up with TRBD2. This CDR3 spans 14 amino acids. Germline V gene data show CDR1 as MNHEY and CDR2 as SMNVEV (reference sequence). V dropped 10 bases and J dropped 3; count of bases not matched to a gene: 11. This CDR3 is CATSSGTSLYEQYF. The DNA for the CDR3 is TGTGCCACCTCGTCCGGGACTAGTCTCTACGAGCAGTACTTC.

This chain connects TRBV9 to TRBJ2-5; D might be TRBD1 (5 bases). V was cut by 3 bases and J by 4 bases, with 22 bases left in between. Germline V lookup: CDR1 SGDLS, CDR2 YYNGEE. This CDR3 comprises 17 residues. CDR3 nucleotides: TGTGCCAGCAGCGAAACCTTCCGAATGACAGATGGAGAGACCCAGTACTTC. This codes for CASSETFRMTDGETQYF.

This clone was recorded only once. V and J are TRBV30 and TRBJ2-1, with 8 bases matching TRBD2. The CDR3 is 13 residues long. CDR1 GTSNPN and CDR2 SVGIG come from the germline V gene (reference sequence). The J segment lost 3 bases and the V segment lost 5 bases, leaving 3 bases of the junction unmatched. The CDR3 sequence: CAWLLADYNEQFF. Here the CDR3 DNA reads TGTGCCTGGCTACTAGCGGACTACAATGAGCAGTTCTTC.

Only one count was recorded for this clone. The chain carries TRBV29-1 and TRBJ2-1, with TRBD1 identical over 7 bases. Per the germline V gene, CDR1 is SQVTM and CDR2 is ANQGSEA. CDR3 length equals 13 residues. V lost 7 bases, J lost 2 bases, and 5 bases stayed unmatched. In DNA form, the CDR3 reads TGCAGCGAAAACAGGGGAACCTACAATGAGCAGTTCTTC. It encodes CSENRGTYNEQFF.

DNA of the CDR3: TGTGCCAGCAGTCCCGGGACTAGCGGGACCTTTCTGCAGTATTTT. Translated: CASSPGTSGTFLQYF. V gene TRBV27 combines with J gene TRBJ2-3; 13 bases align to TRBD2. CDR1 is MNHEY and CDR2 is SMNVEV in the germline V gene (reference sequence). V lost 5 bases to trimming and J lost 11 bases; unmatched junction nucleotides: 10. The CDR3 spans 15 residues.

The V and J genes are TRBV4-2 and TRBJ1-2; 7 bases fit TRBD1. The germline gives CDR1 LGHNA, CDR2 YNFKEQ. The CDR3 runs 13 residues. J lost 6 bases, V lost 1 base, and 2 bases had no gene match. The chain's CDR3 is CASSQGRGNGYTF. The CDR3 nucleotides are TGTGCCAGCAGCCAAGGCAGGGGGAATGGCTACACCTTC.

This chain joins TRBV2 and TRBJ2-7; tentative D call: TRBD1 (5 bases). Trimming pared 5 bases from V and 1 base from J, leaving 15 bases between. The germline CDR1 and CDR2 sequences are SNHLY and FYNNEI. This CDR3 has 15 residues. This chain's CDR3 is CASSMLRTRSYEQYF. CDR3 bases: TGTGCCAGCAGTATGCTGAGGACACGTTCCTACGAGCAGTACTTC.

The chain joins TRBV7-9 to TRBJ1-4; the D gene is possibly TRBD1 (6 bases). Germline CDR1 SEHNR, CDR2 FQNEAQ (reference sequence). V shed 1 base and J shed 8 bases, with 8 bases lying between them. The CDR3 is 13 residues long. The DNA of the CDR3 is TGTGCCAGCAGCTTAGGGGGGGCAGAAAAACTGTTTTTT. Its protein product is CASSLGGAEKLFF. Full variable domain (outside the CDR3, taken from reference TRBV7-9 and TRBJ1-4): DTGVSQNPRHKITKRGQNVTFRCDPISEHNRLYWYRQTLGQGPEFLTYFQNEAQLEKSRLLSDRFSAERPKGSFSTLEIQRTEQGDSAMYLCASSLGGAEKLFFGSGTQLSVL.

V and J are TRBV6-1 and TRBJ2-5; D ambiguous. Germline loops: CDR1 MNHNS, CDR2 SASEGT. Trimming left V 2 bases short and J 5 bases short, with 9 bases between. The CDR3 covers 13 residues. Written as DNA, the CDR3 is TGTGCCAGCAGTGAATCGGTGATGGAGACCCAGTACTTC. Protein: CASSESVMETQYF.

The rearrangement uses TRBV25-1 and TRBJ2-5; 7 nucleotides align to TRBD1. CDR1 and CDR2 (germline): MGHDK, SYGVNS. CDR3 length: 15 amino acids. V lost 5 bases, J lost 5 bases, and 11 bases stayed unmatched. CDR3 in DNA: TGTGCCAGCAGTCCCCAGGACAGGCCTGGTGAGACCCAGTACTTC. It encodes CASSPQDRPGETQYF.

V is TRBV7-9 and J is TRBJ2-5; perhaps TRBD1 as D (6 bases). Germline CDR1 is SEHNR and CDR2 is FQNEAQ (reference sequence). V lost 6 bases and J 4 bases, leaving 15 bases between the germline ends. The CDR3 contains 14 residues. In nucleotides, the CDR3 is TGTGCCAGCAGTGGACAGCTCATCGGAGAGACCCAGTACTTC. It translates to CASSGQLIGETQYF.

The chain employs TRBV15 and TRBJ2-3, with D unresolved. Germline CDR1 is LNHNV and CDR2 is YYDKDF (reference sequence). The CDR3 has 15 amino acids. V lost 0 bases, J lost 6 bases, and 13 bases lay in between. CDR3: CATSRDFWGWDTQYF. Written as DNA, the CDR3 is TGTGCCACCAGCAGAGATTTTTGGGGATGGGATACGCAGTATTTT. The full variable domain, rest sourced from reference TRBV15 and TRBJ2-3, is DAMVIQNPRYQVTQFGKPVTLSCSQTLNHNVMYWYQQKSSQAPKLLFHYYDKDFNNEADTPDNFQSRRPNTSFCFLDIRSPGLGDTAMYLCATSRDFWGWDTQYFGPGTRLTVL.

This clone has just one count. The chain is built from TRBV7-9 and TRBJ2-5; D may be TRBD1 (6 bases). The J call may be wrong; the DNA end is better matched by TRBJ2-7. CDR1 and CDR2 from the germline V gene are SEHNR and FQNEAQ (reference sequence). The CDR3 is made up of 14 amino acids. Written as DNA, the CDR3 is TGTGCCAGCAGCTTCCAGGGGTCTCCCTACGAGCAGTACTTC. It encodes CASSFQGSPYEQYF.

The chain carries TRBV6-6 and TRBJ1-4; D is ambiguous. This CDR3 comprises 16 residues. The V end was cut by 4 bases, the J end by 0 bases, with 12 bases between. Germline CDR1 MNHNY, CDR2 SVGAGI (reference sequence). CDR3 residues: CASSSPARATNEKLFF. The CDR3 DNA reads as TGTGCCAGCAGTTCTCCTGCCAGAGCAACTAATGAAAAACTGTTTTTT.

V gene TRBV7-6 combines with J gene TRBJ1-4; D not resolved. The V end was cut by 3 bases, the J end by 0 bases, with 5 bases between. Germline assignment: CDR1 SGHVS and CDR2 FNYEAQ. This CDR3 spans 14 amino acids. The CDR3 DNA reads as TGTGCCAGCAGCTTTAACCCAACTAATGAAAAACTGTTTTTT. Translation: CASSFNPTNEKLFF.

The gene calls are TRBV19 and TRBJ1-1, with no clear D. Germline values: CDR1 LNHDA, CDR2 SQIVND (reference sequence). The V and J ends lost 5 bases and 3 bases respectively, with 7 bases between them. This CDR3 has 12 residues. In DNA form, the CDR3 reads TGTGCCAGTAGTCCCTTGTACACTGAAGCTTTCTTT. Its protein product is CASSPLYTEAFF.

In DNA, the CDR3 is TGTGCCAGCAGTTTATGGAGTTGGGGCGGGGCTAGCACAGATACGCAGTATTTT. Translated: CASSLWSWGGASTDTQYF. V gene TRBV27 combines with J gene TRBJ2-3, with a tentative D call TRBD2 (6 bases). Germline loops: CDR1 MNHEY, CDR2 SMNVEV (reference sequence). There are 18 residues in the CDR3. Trimming cost V 1 base and J 0 bases, with 17 bases left between them.

CDR3 sequence (DNA): TGTGCCAGCAGTGCGGGCGGTGGCTCCTACAATGAGCAGTTCTTC. Translation: CASSAGGGSYNEQFF. The chain couples TRBV6-1 to TRBJ2-1; D call uncertain. With 4 bases removed from V and 0 bases from J, the gap between germline ends came to 10 bases. Germline CDR1 is MNHNS and CDR2 is SASEGT. The CDR3 is 15 amino acids.

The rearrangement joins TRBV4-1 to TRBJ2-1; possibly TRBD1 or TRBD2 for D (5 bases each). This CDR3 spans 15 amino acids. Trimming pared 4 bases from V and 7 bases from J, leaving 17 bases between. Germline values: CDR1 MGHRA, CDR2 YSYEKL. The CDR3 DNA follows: TGCGCCAGCAGCCGAGCCGAGGGGCTGCGGAATGAGCAGTTCTTC. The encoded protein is CASSRAEGLRNEQFF.